This TCR beta chain was recorded in a study of T cells in Graves' hyperthyroidism and ophthalmopathy. Template material for amplifying TCR beta CDR3 regions consisted of RNA transcripts. The TCR CDR3 first-round RT-PCR relied on the HTBI primer set. TCRdb reprocessed the multiplex PCR reads via MiXCR and lists one record per CDR3 protein. The repertoire holds about 640,000 distinct CDR3 sequences, with roughly 20% as singletons. Study-level findings and limits: Blood also carried most thyroid clonotypes expanded above 0.001.

Individuals with ophthalmopathy presented a Clinical Activity Score of at least 3, a NOSPECS grade of at least 4 and a duration under 3 months. Diagnosis rested on symptoms, serum thyroxine and TRAb, thyroid ultrasound, and orbital computed tomography. Fresh peripheral blood, about 10 ml of it, supplied the PBMCs. Germline values: CDR1 SGHTA, CDR2 FQGNSA. V dropped 1 base and J dropped 7 bases, with 11 bases sitting between them. The CDR3 spans 14 residues. This clonotype was counted at least ten times. Its matching antigen is unknown. This TCR derives from a man younger than 40 with Graves' ophthalmopathy. This chain links TRBV7-2 with TRBJ1-5; D might be TRBD1 (6 bases). Sequenced: blood. The CDR3 reads CASSLEGGWQPQHF. The CDR3, as DNA: TGTGCCAGCAGCTTAGAGGGGGGGTGGCAGCCCCAGCATTTT.